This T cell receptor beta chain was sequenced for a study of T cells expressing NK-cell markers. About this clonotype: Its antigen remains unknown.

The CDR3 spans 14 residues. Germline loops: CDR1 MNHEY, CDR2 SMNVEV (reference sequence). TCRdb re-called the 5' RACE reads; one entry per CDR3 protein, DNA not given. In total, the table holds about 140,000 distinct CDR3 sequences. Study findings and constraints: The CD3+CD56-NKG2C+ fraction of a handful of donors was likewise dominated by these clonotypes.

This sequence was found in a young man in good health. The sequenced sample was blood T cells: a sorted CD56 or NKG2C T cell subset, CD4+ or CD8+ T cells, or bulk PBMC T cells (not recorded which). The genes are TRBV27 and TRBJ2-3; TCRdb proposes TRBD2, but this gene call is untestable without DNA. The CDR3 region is CASSALGLGDTQYF.